These T cell receptor beta chains were read from a single sample in a study of cytomegalovirus exposure and HLA in healthy donors. Measured with immunoSEQ multiplex PCR; TCRdb has only the in-frame clones, and not every one. The sample has around 120,000 clones, about four fifths seen once. Sequencing input: PBMCs. All receptors come from a female donor in good health and CMV-seropositive. Both conserved end residues are part of each CDR3. The order of the fields is clone size, D gene, J gene, V gene, CDR3 protein, CDR3 DNA. The D gene is left open where the match is weak. A clone size is listed for some rows: how often the clone was seen (once, few, many), or a class if it is expanded.

>-|-|TRBJ2-7|TRBV6-4
CASSPRQGSYEQYF
TGTGCCAGCAGCCCCAGGCAGGGATCCTACGAGCAGTACTTC
>-|TRBD2|TRBJ2-3|TRBV5-4
CASSLRSSGGTDTQYF
TGTGCCAGCAGCTTAAGATCAAGCGGGGGCACAGATACGCAGTATTTT
>-|TRBD1|TRBJ1-1|TRBV28
CASRTGGITEAFF
TGTGCCAGCAGAACAGGGGGCATCACTGAAGCTTTCTTT
>-|-|TRBJ2-7|TRBV5-1
CASSTGLAYEQYF
TGCGCCAGCAGCACCGGACTTGCTTACGAGCAGTACTTC
>-|-|TRBJ2-2|TRBV6-5
CASSPYRGPAGELFF
TGTGCCAGCAGCCCTTATAGGGGCCCGGCCGGGGAGCTGTTTTTT
>once|-|TRBJ1-1|TRBV29-1
CSVTGQRNTEAFF
TGCAGCGTGACCGGACAGAGGAACACTGAAGCTTTCTTT
>-|-|TRBJ2-1|TRBV5-1
CASSFDILYNEQFF
TGCGCCAGCAGCTTTGACATCCTCTACAATGAGCAGTTCTTC
>-|-|TRBJ1-6|TRBV2
CASRGWENSPLHF
TGTGCCAGCAGGGGTTGGGAGAATTCACCCCTCCACTTT
>-|TRBD1|TRBJ1-5|TRBV28
CASSPQGENQPQHF
TGTGCCAGCAGTCCGCAGGGGGAAAATCAGCCCCAGCATTTT
>-|-|TRBJ2-4|TRBV5-4
CASSIGGVKNIQYF
TGTGCCAGCAGCATCGGAGGGGTCAAAAACATTCAGTACTTC
>few|-|TRBJ2-5|TRBV9
CASSAFDGAGQETQYF
TGTGCCAGCAGCGCCTTTGACGGGGCGGGGCAAGAGACCCAGTACTTC
>-|TRBD1|TRBJ1-4|TRBV5-1
CASSLGQGPNEKLFF
TGCGCCAGCAGCTTGGGACAGGGCCCTAATGAAAAACTGTTTTTT
>-|-|TRBJ2-5|TRBV7-2
CASSLRLAGETQYF
TGTGCCAGCAGCTTACGGCTAGCAGGAGAGACCCAGTACTTC
>-|TRBD1|TRBJ1-5|TRBV6-5
CASSYRGGFNQPQHF
TGTGCCAGCAGTTACCGAGGGGGCTTCAATCAGCCCCAGCATTTT
>-|-|TRBJ2-2|TRBV4-2
CASSQGPHTGYTGELFF
TGTGCCAGCAGCCAAGGACCGCACACAGGGTACACCGGGGAGCTGTTTTTT
>few|TRBD2|TRBJ2-7|TRBV7-2
CASSLMLAGLQYF
TGTGCCAGCAGCTTAATGCTAGCGGGGTTGCAGTACTTC
>-|-|TRBJ1-3|TRBV30
CASKQNTIYF
TGTGCCTCCAAGCAAAACACCATATATTTT
>few|TRBD1|TRBJ1-1|TRBV6-5
CASSTPGTGLAFF
TGTGCCAGCAGCACCCCCGGGACAGGGTTAGCTTTCTTT
>-|TRBD1|TRBJ2-2|TRBV25-1
CASSPRQGFEGNTGELFF
TGTGCCAGCAGCCCCCGACAGGGGTTCGAGGGAAACACCGGGGAGCTGTTTTTT
>-|TRBD1|TRBJ1-2|TRBV28
CASSLPGQGEGYTF
TGTGCCAGCAGCCTGCCGGGACAGGGTGAAGGCTACACCTTC
>-|TRBD1|TRBJ2-1|TRBV5-5
CASSFTTGGAYNEQFF
TGTGCCAGCAGCTTTACGACAGGGGGCGCCTACAATGAGCAGTTCTTC
>once|TRBD2|TRBJ2-1|TRBV6-1
CASSATSGSYNEQFF
TGTGCCAGCAGTGCGACTAGCGGTTCCTACAATGAGCAGTTCTTC
>-|-|TRBJ2-2|TRBV5-6
CATRTRNTGELFF
TGTGCCACCAGGACAAGGAACACCGGGGAGCTGTTTTTT
>-|TRBD1|TRBJ1-1|TRBV2
CASPGQGSTEAFF
TGTGCCAGTCCGGGACAGGGGAGCACTGAAGCTTTCTTT
>-|TRBD1|TRBJ2-2|TRBV18
CASSPTGTGGVESGELFF
TGTGCCAGCTCACCCACCGGGACAGGGGGCGTGGAGTCCGGGGAGCTGTTTTTT
>few|-|TRBJ1-1|TRBV19
CASSIGGGAEAFF
TGTGCCAGTAGTATAGGAGGGGGAGCTGAAGCTTTCTTT
>-|TRBD2|TRBJ2-5|TRBV5-1
CASSSGLALETQYF
TGCGCCAGCAGCTCGGGACTAGCCTTGGAGACCCAGTACTTC
>-|-|TRBJ1-1|TRBV5-1
CASSLGVNTEAFF
TGCGCCAGCAGCTTAGGGGTGAACACTGAAGCTTTCTTT
>-|-|TRBJ2-3|TRBV30
CAWRGAADTQYF
TGTGCCTGGAGGGGGGCGGCAGATACGCAGTATTTT
>-|-|TRBJ2-1|TRBV27
CASSLLPASLNEQFF
TGTGCCAGCAGTCTGTTGCCGGCTAGCTTGAATGAGCAGTTCTTC
>-|-|TRBJ2-3|TRBV5-1
CASSLYTGSSDTQYF
TGCGCCAGCAGCTTGTATACAGGGTCATCAGATACGCAGTATTTT
>-|-|TRBJ1-6|TRBV27
CASSLFGVPPLHF
TGTGCCAGCAGTTTATTCGGGGTCCCACCCCTCCACTTT
>-|-|TRBJ1-1|TRBV2
CASSELAGYTEAFF
TGTGCCAGCAGTGAACTGGCGGGATACACTGAAGCTTTCTTT
>-|-|TRBJ1-3|TRBV14
CASSQVGGGSGNTIYF
TGTGCCAGCAGCCAAGTGGGGGGAGGCTCTGGAAACACCATATATTTT
>-|TRBD1|TRBJ1-5|TRBV30
CASGQGQYQPQHF
TGTGCCAGTGGACAGGGACAATATCAGCCCCAGCATTTT
>-|-|TRBJ2-1|TRBV30
CAWSLGSVVGEQFF
TGTGCCTGGAGTCTGGGTAGCGTAGTCGGTGAGCAGTTCTTC
>-|-|TRBJ1-4|TRBV6-1
CASSTNEGGHEKLFF
TGTGCCAGCAGCACAAACGAAGGAGGTCATGAAAAACTGTTTTTT
>-|-|TRBJ2-1|TRBV7-3
CASSSGGNEQFF
TGTGCCAGCAGCTCCGGGGGCAATGAGCAGTTCTTC
>-|-|TRBJ1-2|TRBV28
CASSRMGLNYGYTF
TGTGCCAGCAGCCGTATGGGACTCAACTATGGCTACACCTTC
>few|TRBD1|TRBJ1-1|TRBV5-5
CASSSQGGTPNTEAFF
TGTGCCAGCAGCTCACAGGGGGGGACACCGAACACTGAAGCTTTCTTT
>-|TRBD1|TRBJ2-6|TRBV19
CASKGQGFGANVLTF
TGTGCCAGTAAGGGACAGGGGTTTGGGGCCAACGTCCTGACTTTC
>-|TRBD1|TRBJ2-1|TRBV4-1
CASSGTGGGEQFF
TGCGCCAGCAGCGGGACAGGGGGCGGTGAGCAGTTCTTC
>-|-|TRBJ1-1|TRBV5-1
CASSLDSEAFF
TGCGCCAGCAGCCTGGACAGTGAAGCTTTCTTT
>-|TRBD1|TRBJ2-7|TRBV2
CASKTRDRAEQYF
TGTGCCAGCAAAACCCGGGACAGGGCCGAGCAGTACTTC
>few|-|TRBJ2-5|TRBV5-1
CASSLGGWYQETQYF
TGCGCCAGCAGCTTGGGCGGGTGGTACCAAGAGACCCAGTACTTC
>-|-|TRBJ1-1|TRBV4-2
CASSLVGADTEAFF
TGTGCCAGCAGCCTAGTTGGAGCGGACACTGAAGCTTTCTTT
>few|TRBD1|TRBJ1-6|TRBV6-5
CASSPRDRNSPLHF
TGTGCCAGCAGTCCCCGGGACAGAAATTCACCCCTCCACTTT
>-|-|TRBJ1-2|TRBV19
CASTVVEGRHGYTF
TGTGCCAGTACCGTCGTCGAGGGCCGACATGGCTACACCTTC
>-|-|TRBJ1-3|TRBV6-5
CASSQQGDGGNTIYF
TGTGCCAGCAGTCAACAGGGAGATGGGGGAAACACCATATATTTT
>-|-|TRBJ1-6|TRBV6-5
CASSQARMDSPLHF
TGTGCCAGCAGTCAGGCAAGGATGGATTCACCCCTCCACTTT
>-|TRBD1|TRBJ1-1|TRBV10-2
CASSMDRDTEAFF
TGCGCCAGCAGTATGGACAGGGACACTGAAGCTTTCTTT
>-|-|TRBJ1-1|TRBV7-8
CASSFDSNTEAFF
TGTGCCAGCAGCTTCGACTCGAACACTGAAGCTTTCTTT
>-|-|TRBJ1-1|TRBV30
CAYSDSLNTEAFF
TGTGCCTATTCGGACAGCCTGAACACTGAAGCTTTCTTT
>-|TRBD1|TRBJ1-3|TRBV6-6
CASSWTGDLSGNTIYF
TGTGCCAGCAGTTGGACAGGCGACCTCTCTGGAAACACCATATATTTT
>once|TRBD1|TRBJ1-4|TRBV7-9
CASSFTRGTGWEKLFF
TGTGCCAGCAGCTTTACTCGCGGGACAGGGTGGGAAAAACTGTTTTTT